This section outlines one TCR beta chain sequence together with its context. Its antigen is still unknown. The V gene's germline CDR1 is SNHLY and CDR2 FYNNEI. The CDR3 consists of 15 residues. The V and J ends lost 6 bases and 8 bases, in that order; junction bases with no gene match: 7. This specimen belongs to a study of a mutant IDH1 vaccine in newly diagnosed glioma. Study-level information: Vaccination started 4-6 weeks after radiotherapy alone, or with temozolomide cycles. Previous care, which was radiotherapy, temozolomide, or both, most often involved both.

Clones were sequenced by immunoSEQ multiplex PCR, and TCRdb holds only the in-frame ones, with some missing. The sample has 20,000 to 30,000 clones, 70% to 90% seen once. Time point defined: week 35, safety follow-up. A 20-mer mutant IDH1 peptide at 300 ug was injected subcutaneously with topical imiquimod. The sequence was collected from a man aged 30 to 39 with glioma. The chain is built from TRBV2 and TRBJ2-1; 13 bases line up with TRBD2. The sequencing used PBMCs, collected from a glioma patient whose treatment included an IDH1 peptide vaccine. The CDR3 nucleotides read TGTGCCAGCAGCTTACTAGCGGGGGGGCGGGATGAGCAGTTCTTC. This sequence encodes CASSLLAGGRDEQFF. Full variable domain (missing parts from reference TRBV2 and TRBJ2-1): EPEVTQTPSHQVTQMGQEVILRCVPISNHLYFYWYRQILGQKVEFLVSFYNNEISEKSEIFDDQFSVERPDGSNFTLKIRSTKLEDSAMYFCASSLLAGGRDEQFFGPGTRLTVL.